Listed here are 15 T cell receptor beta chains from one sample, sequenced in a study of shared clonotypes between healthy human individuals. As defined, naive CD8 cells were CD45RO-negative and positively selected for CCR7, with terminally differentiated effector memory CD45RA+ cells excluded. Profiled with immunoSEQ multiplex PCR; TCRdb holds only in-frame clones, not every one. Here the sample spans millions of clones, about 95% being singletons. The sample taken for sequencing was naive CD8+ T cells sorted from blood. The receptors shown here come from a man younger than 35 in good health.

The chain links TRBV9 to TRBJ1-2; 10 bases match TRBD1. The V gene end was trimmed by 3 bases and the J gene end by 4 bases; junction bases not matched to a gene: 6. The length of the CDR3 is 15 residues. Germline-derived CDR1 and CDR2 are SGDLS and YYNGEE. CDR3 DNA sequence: TGTGCCAGCAGCGGAGGACAGGGGGTCCGCTATGGCTACACCTTC. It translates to CASSGGQGVRYGYTF.

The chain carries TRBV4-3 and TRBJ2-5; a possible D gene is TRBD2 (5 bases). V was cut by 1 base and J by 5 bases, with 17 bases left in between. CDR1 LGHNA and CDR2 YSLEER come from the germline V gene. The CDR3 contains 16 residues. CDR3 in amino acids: CASSQVIGRPGETQYF. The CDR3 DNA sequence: TGCGCCAGCAGCCAAGTGATAGGCCGTCCGGGGGAGACCCAGTACTTC.

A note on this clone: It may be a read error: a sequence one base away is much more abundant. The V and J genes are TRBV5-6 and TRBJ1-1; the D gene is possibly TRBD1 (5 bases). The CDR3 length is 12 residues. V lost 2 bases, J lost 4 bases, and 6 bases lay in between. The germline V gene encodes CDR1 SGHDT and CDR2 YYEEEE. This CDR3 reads CASSFGATEAFF. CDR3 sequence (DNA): TGTGCCAGCAGCTTTGGGGCCACTGAAGCTTTCTTT.

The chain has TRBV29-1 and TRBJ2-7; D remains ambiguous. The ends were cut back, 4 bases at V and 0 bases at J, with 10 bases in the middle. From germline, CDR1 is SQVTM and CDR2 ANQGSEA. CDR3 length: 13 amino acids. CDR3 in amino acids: CSVGGYSSYEQYF. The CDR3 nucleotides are TGCAGCGTTGGTGGCTATAGCTCCTACGAGCAGTACTTC.

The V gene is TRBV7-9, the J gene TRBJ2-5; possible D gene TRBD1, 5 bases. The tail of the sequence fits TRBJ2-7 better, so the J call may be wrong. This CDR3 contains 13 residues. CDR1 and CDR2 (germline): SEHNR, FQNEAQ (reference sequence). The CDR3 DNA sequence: TGTGCCAGCAGCTTAGCGAACAGGTACGAGCAGTACTTC. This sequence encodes CASSLANRYEQYF.

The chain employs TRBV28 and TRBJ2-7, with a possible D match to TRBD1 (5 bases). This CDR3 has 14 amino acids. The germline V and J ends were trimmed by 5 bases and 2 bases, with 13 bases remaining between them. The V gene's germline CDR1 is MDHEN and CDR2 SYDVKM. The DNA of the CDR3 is TGTGCCAGCAGTCCTCGCAGGGTACCCTACGAGCAGTACTTC. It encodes CASSPRRVPYEQYF. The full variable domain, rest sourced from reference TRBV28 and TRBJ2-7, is DVKVTQSSRYLVKRTGEKVFLECVQDMDHENMFWYRQDPGLGLRLIYFSYDVKMKEKGDIPEGYSVSREKKERFSLILESASTNQTSMYLCASSPRRVPYEQYFGPGTRLTVT.

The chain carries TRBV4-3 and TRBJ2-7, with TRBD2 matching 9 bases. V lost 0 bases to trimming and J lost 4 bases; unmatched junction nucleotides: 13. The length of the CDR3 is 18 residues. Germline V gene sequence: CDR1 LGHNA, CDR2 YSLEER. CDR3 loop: CASSQDRVAGELGYEQYF. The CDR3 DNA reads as TGCGCCAGCAGCCAAGATCGGGTAGCGGGAGAACTCGGGTACGAGCAGTACTTC.

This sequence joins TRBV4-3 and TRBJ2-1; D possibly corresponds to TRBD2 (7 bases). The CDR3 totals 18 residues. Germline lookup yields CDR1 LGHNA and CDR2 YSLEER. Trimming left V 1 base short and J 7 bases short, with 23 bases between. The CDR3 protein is CASSQGAMGGRRGNEQFF. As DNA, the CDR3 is TGCGCCAGCAGCCAAGGGGCAATGGGAGGGCGGAGGGGGAATGAGCAGTTCTTC.

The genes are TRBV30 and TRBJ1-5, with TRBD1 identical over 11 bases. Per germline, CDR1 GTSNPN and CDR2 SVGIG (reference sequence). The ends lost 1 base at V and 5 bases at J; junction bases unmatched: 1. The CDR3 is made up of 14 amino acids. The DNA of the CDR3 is TGTGCCTGGAGTGCGGGACAGGGGGATCAGCCCCAGCATTTT. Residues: CAWSAGQGDQPQHF.

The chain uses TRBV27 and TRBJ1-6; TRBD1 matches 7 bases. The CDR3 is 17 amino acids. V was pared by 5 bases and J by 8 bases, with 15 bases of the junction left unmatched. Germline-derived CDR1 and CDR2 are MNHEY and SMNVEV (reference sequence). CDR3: CASSPLRTGSIDSPLHF. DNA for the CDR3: TGTGCCAGCAGTCCCTTACGGACAGGCTCTATAGATTCACCCCTCCACTTT.

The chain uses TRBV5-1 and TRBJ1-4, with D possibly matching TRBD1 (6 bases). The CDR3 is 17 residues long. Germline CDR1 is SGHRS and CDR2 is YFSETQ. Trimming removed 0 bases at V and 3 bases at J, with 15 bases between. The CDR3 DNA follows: TGCGCCAGCAGCTTGGAGGGGGGCGGCCTCTCTAATGAAAAACTGTTTTTT. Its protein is CASSLEGGGLSNEKLFF.

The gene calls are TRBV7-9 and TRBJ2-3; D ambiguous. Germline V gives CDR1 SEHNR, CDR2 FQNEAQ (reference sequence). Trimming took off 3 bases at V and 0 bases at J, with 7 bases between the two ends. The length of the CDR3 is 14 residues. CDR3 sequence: CASSFSASTDTQYF. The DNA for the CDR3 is TGTGCCAGCAGCTTTTCGGCAAGCACAGATACGCAGTATTTT.

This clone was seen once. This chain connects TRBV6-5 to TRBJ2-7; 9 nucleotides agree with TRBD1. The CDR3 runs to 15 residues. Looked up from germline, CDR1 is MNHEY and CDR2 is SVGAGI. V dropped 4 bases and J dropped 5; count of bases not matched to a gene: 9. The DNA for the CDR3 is TGTGCCAGCAGTTCGACAGGGGGAGCGTCGGACGAGCAGTACTTC. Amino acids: CASSSTGGASDEQYF.

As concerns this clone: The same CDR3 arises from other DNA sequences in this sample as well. The DNA for the CDR3 is TGTGCCAGTAGTACCGGAGATACGCAGTATTTT. The encoded protein is CASSTGDTQYF. The chain has TRBV6-5 and TRBJ2-3; D is unresolved. CDR3 length: 11 residues. Germline V gene lookup returns CDR1 MNHEY and CDR2 SVGAGI. The V end lost 9 bases, the J end lost 5 bases, and 9 bases lay between the germline ends.

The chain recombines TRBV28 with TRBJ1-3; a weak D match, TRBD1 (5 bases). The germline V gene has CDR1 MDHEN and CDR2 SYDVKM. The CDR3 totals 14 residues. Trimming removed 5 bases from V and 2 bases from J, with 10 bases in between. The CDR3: CASSSLGAGNTIYF. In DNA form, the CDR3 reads TGTGCCAGCAGTAGTTTGGGGGCTGGAAACACCATATATTTT.